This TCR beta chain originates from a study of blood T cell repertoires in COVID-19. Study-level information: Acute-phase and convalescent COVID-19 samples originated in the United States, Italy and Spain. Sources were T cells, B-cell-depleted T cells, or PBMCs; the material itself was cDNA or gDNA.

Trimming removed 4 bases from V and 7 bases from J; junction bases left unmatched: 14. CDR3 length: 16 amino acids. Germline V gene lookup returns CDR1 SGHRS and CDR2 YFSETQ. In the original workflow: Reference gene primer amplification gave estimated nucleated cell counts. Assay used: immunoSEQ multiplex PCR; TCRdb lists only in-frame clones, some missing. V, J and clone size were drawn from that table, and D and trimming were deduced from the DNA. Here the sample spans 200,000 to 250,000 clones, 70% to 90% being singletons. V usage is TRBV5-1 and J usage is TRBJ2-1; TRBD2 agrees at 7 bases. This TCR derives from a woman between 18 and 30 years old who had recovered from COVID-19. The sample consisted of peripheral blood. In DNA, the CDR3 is TGCGCCAGCAGCATCAATCGAGGACTAGACAGAAATGAGCAGTTCTTC. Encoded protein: CASSINRGLDRNEQFF.